Shown below are 22 T cell receptor beta chains from a single sample sequenced in a study of T cells in Graves' hyperthyroidism and ophthalmopathy. TCR beta CDR3 regions were amplified from RNA transcripts. An initial round of RT-PCR targeting the TCR CDR3 relied on the HTBI primer set. TCRdb itself ran the multiplex PCR reads through MiXCR, one entry per CDR3 protein. This sample has fewer than 350,000 distinct CDR3 sequences, with roughly an eighth found just once. The specimen was blood. These receptors were taken from a woman aged 40 to 50 with Graves' hyperthyroidism.

Concerning this clonotype: The CDR3 ends on some other residue instead of the conserved phenylalanine or tryptophan, so this is likely a read error. V usage is TRBV20-1 and J usage is TRBJ1-2; D is possibly TRBD1 (6 bases). Trimming removed 6 bases at V and 3 bases at J, with 14 bases between. Looked up from germline, CDR1 is DFQATT and CDR2 is SNEGSKA (reference sequence). The CDR3 covers 13 residues. CDR3 protein: CSAGGGAYYGYTL. DNA of the CDR3: TGCAGTGCAGGAGGGGGGGCGTACTATGGCTACACCCTC.

The chain carries TRBV7-9 and TRBJ2-2, with 7 bases identical to TRBD2. The V segment lost 5 bases and the J segment 6 bases; nucleotides outside the gene matches: 9. The CDR3 sequence is 15 residues long. CDR1 is SEHNR, CDR2 FQNEAQ, per germline (reference sequence). The CDR3 DNA follows: TGTGCCAGCAGCCGTTCTAGCGGCCCCCCCGGGGAGCTGTTTTTT. This codes for CASSRSSGPPGELFF.

Worth noting for this clonotype: The junction does not match germline at one end; this may be a read error. The J gene is TRBJ2-7, the V gene TRBV19, with TRBD1 matching 7 bases. CDR1 and CDR2 from the germline V gene are LNHDA and SQIVND (reference sequence). The CDR3 has 15 residues. The CDR3 spells CASTIGPTGKNEQYF. DNA of the CDR3: TGTGCCAGTACTATAGGTCCGACAGGGAAAAACGAGCAGTACTTC.

This clonotype was found a few times. V is TRBV27 and J is TRBJ2-1; D ambiguous. CDR3 size: 15 residues. The germline V gene encodes CDR1 MNHEY and CDR2 SMNVEV (reference sequence). Trimming took off 7 bases at V and 0 bases at J, with 13 bases between the two ends. In DNA form, the CDR3 reads TGTGCCAGCACCCCCCTAACGAGCTCCTACAATGAGCAGTTCTTC. Protein: CASTPLTSSYNEQFF.

This clonotype was counted ten times or more. V usage is TRBV7-8 and J usage is TRBJ1-5; D is undetermined. From germline, CDR1 is SGHVS and CDR2 FQNEAQ. This CDR3 is 13 amino acids long. Trimming removed 4 bases at V and 2 bases at J, with 6 bases between. CDR3 bases: TGTGCCAGCAGCTCCGCCGGCAATCAGCCCCAGCATTTT. Translation: CASSSAGNQPQHF.

This chain connects TRBV2 to TRBJ2-2; tentatively, D is TRBD1 (5 bases). The assigned J gene may be wrong: the sequence end matches TRBJ1-1 better. CDR3 length: 13 residues. CDR1 and CDR2 (germline): SNHLY, FYNNEI. In nucleotides, the CDR3 is TGTGCCAGCAGTGTGGACAAGGGTCTAGGAGCTTTCTTT. Translated: CASSVDKGLGAFF.

This clonotype was seen repeatedly, ten times or more. This chain uses TRBV28 with TRBJ1-1; 8 bases line up with TRBD1. CDR3 length: 14 residues. V lost 5 bases to trimming and J lost 2 bases; unmatched junction nucleotides: 4. Germline assignment: CDR1 MDHEN and CDR2 SYDVKM. The CDR3 nucleotides are TGTGCCAGCAGTAGACAGGGGCGCAACACTGAAGCTTTCTTT. It codes for CASSRQGRNTEAFF.

This clonotype was detected ten times or more. The rearrangement joins TRBV20-1 to TRBJ2-7; 10 positions agree with TRBD2. This CDR3 spans 14 amino acids. V was pared by 6 bases and J by 4 bases, with 9 bases of the junction left unmatched. Per germline, CDR1 DFQATT and CDR2 SNEGSKA (reference sequence). CDR3 amino acids: CSAGTSVGGYEQYF. Here the CDR3 DNA reads TGCAGTGCCGGGACTAGCGTGGGCGGGTACGAGCAGTACTTC.

This clonotype was picked up many times. This chain uses TRBV29-1 with TRBJ2-5; 7 bases align to TRBD1. The CDR3 loop spans 16 amino acids. V was clipped by 1 base and J by 7 bases; unmatched bases: 15. The germline V gene encodes CDR1 SQVTM and CDR2 ANQGSEA. This CDR3 reads CSVEARDRSFAGTQYF. The CDR3 DNA reads TGCAGCGTTGAAGCCCGGGACAGATCCTTTGCGGGGACCCAGTACTTC.

This clonotype has ten or more counts. The rearrangement uses TRBV28 and TRBJ1-5, with D unresolved. This CDR3 is 15 amino acids long. Trimming left V 3 bases short and J 2 bases short, with 11 bases between. Germline CDR1 and CDR2: MDHEN and SYDVKM. The chain's CDR3 is CASSFSLIGNQPQHF. Written as DNA, the CDR3 is TGTGCCAGCAGTTTCAGCCTAATCGGCAATCAGCCCCAGCATTTT. Complete variable domain (other parts from reference TRBV28 and TRBJ1-5): DVKVTQSSRYLVKRTGEKVFLECVQDMDHENMFWYRQDPGLGLRLIYFSYDVKMKEKGDIPEGYSVSREKKERFSLILESASTNQTSMYLCASSFSLIGNQPQHFGDGTRLSIL.

This clonotype appeared many times. CDR3 protein: CASSSGRRFGELFF. In nucleotides, the CDR3 is TGTGCCAGCAGTTCGGGACGGCGGTTCGGGGAGCTGTTTTTT. The chain links TRBV6-1 to TRBJ2-2; D possibly matches TRBD1 or TRBD2 (5 bases each). CDR3 size: 14 residues. Trimming removed 5 bases from V and 7 bases from J, with 14 bases in between. Germline CDR1 and CDR2: MNHNS and SASEGT.

The rearrangement uses TRBV4-1 and TRBJ2-4; D is uncertain. V lost 4 bases, J lost 7 bases, and 14 bases lay in between. The germline V gene has CDR1 MGHRA and CDR2 YSYEKL. This CDR3 has 14 residues. CDR3 nucleotide sequence: TGCGCCAGCAGCCCCCACAGCCCGAGGAACATTCAGTACTTC. Protein sequence: CASSPHSPRNIQYF.

Ten or more counts support this clonotype. Here the CDR3 reads CASRSTGGVAEAFF. CDR3 nucleotides: TGTGCCAGCAGGTCGACAGGGGGCGTTGCTGAAGCTTTCTTT. The chain links TRBV2 to TRBJ1-1; 10 nucleotides match TRBD1. The CDR3 totals 14 residues. The V and J ends lost 6 bases and 6 bases, in that order; junction bases with no gene match: 7. CDR1 and CDR2 from the germline V gene are SNHLY and FYNNEI.

This clonotype came up many times. This chain links TRBV6-1 with TRBJ2-7; a possible D gene is TRBD1 (5 bases). In germline, CDR1 is MNHNS, CDR2 SASEGT. This CDR3 region has 14 residues. Trimming removed 5 bases at V and 6 bases at J, with 17 bases between. CDR3 in DNA: TGTGCCAGCAGTCCCCTGGGGCCCTTGGGCGAGCAGTACTTC. This sequence encodes CASSPLGPLGEQYF.

The rearrangement uses TRBV7-9 and TRBJ2-1; D is possibly TRBD2 (5 bases). The V end lost 8 bases, the J end lost 9 bases, and 20 bases lay between the germline ends. The CDR3 is made up of 14 amino acids. CDR1 and CDR2 (germline): SEHNR, FQNEAQ (reference sequence). The CDR3 spells CASRGSGFWAEQFF. The CDR3 DNA reads TGTGCCAGCCGTGGAAGCGGCTTTTGGGCTGAGCAGTTCTTC.

The V and J genes are TRBV28 and TRBJ2-6; D not resolved. The V end was cut by 2 bases, the J end by 1 base, with 12 bases between. Looked up from germline, CDR1 is MDHEN and CDR2 is SYDVKM. This CDR3 region has 17 residues. The CDR3 spells CASSLPTVQSGANVLTF. CDR3 DNA: TGTGCCAGCAGTTTACCGACTGTCCAATCTGGGGCCAACGTCCTGACTTTC.

The rearrangement joins TRBV29-1 to TRBJ1-1, with D tentatively TRBD1 (5 bases). Per germline, CDR1 SQVTM and CDR2 ANQGSEA. V lost 7 bases, J lost 1 base, and 10 bases lay in between. The CDR3 covers 12 residues. The CDR3: CSGGGRNTEAFF. DNA of the CDR3: TGCAGCGGGGGCGGCAGGAACACTGAAGCTTTCTTT.

V usage is TRBV20-1 and J usage is TRBJ2-2; TRBD2 matches at 7 bases. There are 14 residues in the CDR3. The V gene end was trimmed by 6 bases and the J gene end by 0 bases; junction bases not matched to a gene: 4. Germline CDR1 DFQATT, CDR2 SNEGSKA (reference sequence). CDR3 nucleotide sequence: TGCAGTGCAAGGGACTACGCGAACACCGGGGAGCTGTTTTTT. Translated, it gives CSARDYANTGELFF.

Ten or more counts support this clonotype. This rearrangement joins TRBV20-1 to TRBJ2-3, with D possibly being TRBD2 (5 bases). Trimming took 0 bases from V and 1 from J, leaving 8 bases between them. The germline V gene encodes CDR1 DFQATT and CDR2 SNEGSKA (reference sequence). CDR3 length: 14 residues. The CDR3 here is CSARDMRGTDTQYF. In DNA, the CDR3 is TGCAGTGCTAGAGATATGCGGGGCACAGATACGCAGTATTTT.

This clonotype has more than one count but fewer than ten. An end of the junction differs from the germline gene, which may be a read error. DNA of the CDR3: TGCGCCAGCAGCCTAGGGACAGCCTCTGAAAACACCATATATTTT. It yields the protein CASSLGTASENTIYF. V usage is TRBV5-1 and J usage is TRBJ1-3, with TRBD1 matching 7 bases. Germline V gives CDR1 SGHRS, CDR2 YFSETQ. CDR3 length equals 15 residues.

Concerning this clonotype itself: The CDR3 carries no conserved terminal phenylalanine or tryptophan, so it likely arises from a read error. This chain uses TRBV6-5 with TRBJ1-5; D might be TRBD1 (6 bases). The CDR3 runs to 16 residues. The V gene's germline CDR1 is MNHEY and CDR2 SVGAGI. The V gene lost 2 bases and the J gene lost 4 bases, with 15 bases spanning the gap. The CDR3 region has the DNA TGTGCCAGCAGTTACACCGTACAGGGACCAAATCAGCCCCAGCATCTT. Its translation is CASSYTVQGPNQPQHL.

This clonotype was counted ten times or more. The chain carries TRBV7-9 and TRBJ1-1, with D possibly TRBD1 on 5 matching bases. The CDR3 loop spans 17 amino acids. The V gene lost 4 bases and the J gene lost 2 bases, with 20 bases spanning the gap. The germline V gene encodes CDR1 SEHNR and CDR2 FQNEAQ (reference sequence). CDR3 bases: TGTGCCAGCAGCTCTAGACTAACCGGGACGGGAAACACTGAAGCTTTCTTT. Its protein is CASSSRLTGTGNTEAFF.